This T cell receptor (beta chain) was recovered during a study of T cells after yellow fever vaccination. This CDR3 comprises 14 residues. V was cut by 7 bases and J by 6 bases, with 15 bases left in between. There are many counts of this clonotype. Using its own MiXCR run on the 5' RACE reads, TCRdb lists one record per CDR3 protein. The table records some 390,000 distinct CDR3 sequences, about 6.2% of them present only once. The source material was PBMCs, sampled 5 days after the yellow fever booster vaccination. The source is a man aged 25 to 40 who received the YFV17D yellow fever vaccine. The gene calls are TRBV12-3 or TRBV12-4 and TRBJ2-2; D unclear. CDR3 amino acids: CASTVSAAPGELFF. As DNA, the CDR3 is TGTGCCAGCACCGTTTCGGCAGCCCCCGGGGAGCTGTTTTTT.